The source of this T cell receptor (beta chain) is a study of Graves' ophthalmopathy and Graves' hyperthyroidism. Amplifying from RNA transcripts, the study obtained TCR beta CDR3 regions. First-round RT-PCR employed HTBI primers, with a second-round multiplex PCR after it. TCRdb passed the multiplex PCR reads through MiXCR, listing each CDR3 protein once. The repertoire includes around 600,000 distinct CDR3 sequences, over 40% of them detected once, and over 2.5% sits in the top ten. This clonotype has more than one count but fewer than ten. Its antigen is still unknown. A read error may be the cause here, since a much bigger clone is one base away. Exclusion applied to patients with other autoimmune diseases, uncontrolled infections, pregnancy or lactation. The CDR3 runs 14 residues. The germline V gene encodes CDR1 MGHDK and CDR2 SYGVNS. The V and J ends lost 6 bases and 12 bases respectively, with 20 bases between them.

General observations from the study: Ophthalmopathy was separated from stable hyperthyroidism by a 13-signature model with 87.88% sensitivity and approximately 79% specificity.

This chain links TRBV25-1 with TRBJ1-4; D is undetermined. Sequenced input: peripheral blood. The sequence was obtained from an adult man with Graves' ophthalmopathy. CDR3 DNA sequence: TGTGCCAGCAGCACCCGGGCCTCCGGGGAAGAACTGTTTTTT. This encodes CASSTRASGEELFF.